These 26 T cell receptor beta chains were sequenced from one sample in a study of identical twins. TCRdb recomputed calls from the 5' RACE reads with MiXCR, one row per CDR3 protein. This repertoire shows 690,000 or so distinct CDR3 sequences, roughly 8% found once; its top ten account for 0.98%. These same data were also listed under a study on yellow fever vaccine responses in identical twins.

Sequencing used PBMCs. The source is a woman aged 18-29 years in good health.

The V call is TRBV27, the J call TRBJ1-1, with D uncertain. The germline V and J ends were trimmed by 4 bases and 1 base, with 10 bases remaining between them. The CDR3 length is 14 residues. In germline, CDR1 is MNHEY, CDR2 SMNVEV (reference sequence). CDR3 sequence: CASSYGEGNTEAFF. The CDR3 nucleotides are TGTGCCAGCAGTTATGGGGAGGGGAACACTGAAGCTTTCTTT.

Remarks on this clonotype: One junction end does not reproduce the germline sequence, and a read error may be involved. This chain's CDR3 is CASSIDGNTGELFF. The CDR3 nucleotides are TGTGCCAGCAGCATAGACGGGAACACCGGGGAGCTGTTTTTT. This chain uses TRBV11-2 with TRBJ2-2; no clear D gene. This CDR3 comprises 14 residues. Germline assignment: CDR1 SGHAT and CDR2 FQNNGV.

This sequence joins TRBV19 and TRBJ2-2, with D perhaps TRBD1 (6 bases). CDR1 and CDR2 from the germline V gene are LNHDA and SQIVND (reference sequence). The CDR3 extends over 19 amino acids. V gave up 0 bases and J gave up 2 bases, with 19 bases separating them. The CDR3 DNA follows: TGTGCCAGTAGTATAGATTCACAGGGATTGGGTACTAACACCGGGGAGCTGTTTTTT. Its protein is CASSIDSQGLGTNTGELFF.

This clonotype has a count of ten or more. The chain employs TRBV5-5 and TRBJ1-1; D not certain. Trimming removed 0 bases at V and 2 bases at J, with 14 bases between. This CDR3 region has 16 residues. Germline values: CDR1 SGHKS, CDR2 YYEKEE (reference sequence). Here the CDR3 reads CASSLGAGSGNTEAFF. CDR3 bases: TGTGCCAGCAGCTTGGGGGCCGGCTCTGGAAACACTGAAGCTTTCTTT.

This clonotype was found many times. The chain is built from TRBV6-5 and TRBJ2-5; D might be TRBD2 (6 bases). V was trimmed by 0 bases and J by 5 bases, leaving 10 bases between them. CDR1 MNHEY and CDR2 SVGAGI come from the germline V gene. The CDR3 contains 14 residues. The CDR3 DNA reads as TGTGCCAGCAGTTACTCGACGGGGAGGGAGACCCAGTACTTC. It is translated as CASSYSTGRETQYF.

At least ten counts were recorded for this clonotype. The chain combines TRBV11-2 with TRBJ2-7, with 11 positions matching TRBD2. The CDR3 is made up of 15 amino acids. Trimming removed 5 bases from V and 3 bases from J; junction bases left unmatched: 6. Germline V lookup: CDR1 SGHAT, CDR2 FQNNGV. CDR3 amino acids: CASSQGTSGYYEQYF. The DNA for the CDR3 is TGTGCCAGCAGCCAGGGGACTAGCGGTTACTACGAGCAGTACTTC. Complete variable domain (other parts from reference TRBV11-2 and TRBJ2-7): EAGVAQSPRYKIIEKRQSVAFWCNPISGHATLYWYQQILGQGPKLLIQFQNNGVVDDSQLPKDRFSAERLKGVDSTLKIQPAKLEDSAVYLCASSQGTSGYYEQYFGPGTRLTVT.

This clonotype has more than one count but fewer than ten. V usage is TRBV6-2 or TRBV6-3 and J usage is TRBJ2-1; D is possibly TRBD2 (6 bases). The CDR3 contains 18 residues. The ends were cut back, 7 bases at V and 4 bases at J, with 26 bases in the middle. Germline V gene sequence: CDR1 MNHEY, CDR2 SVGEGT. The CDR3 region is CASTISLGGPLLYNEQFF. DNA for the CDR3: TGTGCCAGCACTATTAGCTTGGGAGGCCCTCTTCTATACAATGAGCAGTTCTTC.

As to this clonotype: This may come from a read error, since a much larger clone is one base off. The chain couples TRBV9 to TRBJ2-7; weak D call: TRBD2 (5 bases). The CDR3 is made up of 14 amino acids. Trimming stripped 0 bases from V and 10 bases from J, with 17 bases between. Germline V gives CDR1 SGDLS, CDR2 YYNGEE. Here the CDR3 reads CASSVEGRTSDQYF. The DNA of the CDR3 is TGTGCCAGCAGCGTAGAAGGACGGACTTCGGATCAGTACTTC.

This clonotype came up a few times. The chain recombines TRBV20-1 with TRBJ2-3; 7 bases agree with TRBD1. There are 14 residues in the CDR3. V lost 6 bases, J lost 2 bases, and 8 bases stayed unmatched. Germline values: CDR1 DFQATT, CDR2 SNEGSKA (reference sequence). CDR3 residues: CSAYGTDHTDTQYF. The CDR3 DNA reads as TGCAGTGCGTATGGGACAGACCACACAGATACGCAGTATTTT.

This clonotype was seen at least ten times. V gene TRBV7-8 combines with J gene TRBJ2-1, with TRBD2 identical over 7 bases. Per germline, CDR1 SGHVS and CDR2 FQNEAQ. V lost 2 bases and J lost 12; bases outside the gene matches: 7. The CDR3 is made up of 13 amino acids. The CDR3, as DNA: TGTGCCAGCAGCTTACCTGGACTAGTCGGGCAGTTCTTC. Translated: CASSLPGLVGQFF.

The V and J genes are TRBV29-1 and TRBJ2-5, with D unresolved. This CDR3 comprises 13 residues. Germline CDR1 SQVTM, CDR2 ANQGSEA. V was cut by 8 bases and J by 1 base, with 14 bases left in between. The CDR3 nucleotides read TGCAGCATTCGGCCCGGGCGCCAAGAGACCCAGTACTTC. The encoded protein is CSIRPGRQETQYF. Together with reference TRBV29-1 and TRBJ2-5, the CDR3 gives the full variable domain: SAVISQKPSRDICQRGTSLTIQCQVDSQVTMMFWYRQQPGQSLTLIATANQGSEATYESGFVIDKFPISRPNLTFSTLTVSNMSPEDSSIYLCSIRPGRQETQYFGPGTRLLVL.

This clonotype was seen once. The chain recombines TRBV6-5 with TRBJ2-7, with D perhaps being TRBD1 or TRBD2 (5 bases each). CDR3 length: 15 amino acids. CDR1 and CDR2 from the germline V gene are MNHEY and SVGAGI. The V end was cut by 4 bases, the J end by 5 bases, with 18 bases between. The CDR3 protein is CASSWGPASNDEQYF. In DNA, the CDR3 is TGTGCCAGCAGTTGGGGACCGGCTAGCAACGACGAGCAGTACTTC.

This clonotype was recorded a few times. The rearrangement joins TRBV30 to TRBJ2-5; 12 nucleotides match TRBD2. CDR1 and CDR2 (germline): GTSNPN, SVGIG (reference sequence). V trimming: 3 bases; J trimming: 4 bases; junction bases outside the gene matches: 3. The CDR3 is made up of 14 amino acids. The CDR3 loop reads CAWRTSGSGETQYF. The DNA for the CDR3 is TGTGCCTGGAGGACTAGCGGGAGTGGAGAGACCCAGTACTTC.

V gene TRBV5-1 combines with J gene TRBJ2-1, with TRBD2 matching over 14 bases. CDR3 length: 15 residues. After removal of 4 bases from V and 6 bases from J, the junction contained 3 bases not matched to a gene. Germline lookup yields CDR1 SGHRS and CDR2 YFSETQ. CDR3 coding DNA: TGCGCCAGCAGCGGACTAGCGGGGGGATTCAATGAGCAGTTCTTC. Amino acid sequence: CASSGLAGGFNEQFF.

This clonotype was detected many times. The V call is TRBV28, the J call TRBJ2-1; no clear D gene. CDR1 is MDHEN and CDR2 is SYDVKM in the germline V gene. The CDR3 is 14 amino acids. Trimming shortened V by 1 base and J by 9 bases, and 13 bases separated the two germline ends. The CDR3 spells CASSLSGSGREQFF. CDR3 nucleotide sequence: TGTGCCAGCAGTTTATCAGGATCTGGGCGTGAGCAGTTCTTC.

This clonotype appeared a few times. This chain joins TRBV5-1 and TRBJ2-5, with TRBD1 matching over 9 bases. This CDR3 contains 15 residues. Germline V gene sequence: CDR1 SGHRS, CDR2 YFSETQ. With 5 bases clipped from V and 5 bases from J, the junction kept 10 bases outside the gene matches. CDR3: CASRRTGAYGETQYF. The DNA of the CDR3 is TGCGCCAGCAGGAGGACAGGGGCGTATGGGGAGACCCAGTACTTC.

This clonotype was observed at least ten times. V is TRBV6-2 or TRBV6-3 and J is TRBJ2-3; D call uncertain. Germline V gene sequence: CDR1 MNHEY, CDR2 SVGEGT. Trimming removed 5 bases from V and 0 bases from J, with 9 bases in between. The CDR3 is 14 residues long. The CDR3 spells CASSGGVSTDTQYF. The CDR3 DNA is TGTGCCAGCAGTGGTGGGGTTAGCACAGATACGCAGTATTTT.

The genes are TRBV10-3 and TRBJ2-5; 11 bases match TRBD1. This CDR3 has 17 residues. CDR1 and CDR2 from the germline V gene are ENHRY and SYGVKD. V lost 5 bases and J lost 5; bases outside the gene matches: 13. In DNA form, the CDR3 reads TGTGCCATCAGTCTCAACCTAGGACAGGGGGCCCGGGAGACCCAGTACTTC. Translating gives CAISLNLGQGARETQYF.

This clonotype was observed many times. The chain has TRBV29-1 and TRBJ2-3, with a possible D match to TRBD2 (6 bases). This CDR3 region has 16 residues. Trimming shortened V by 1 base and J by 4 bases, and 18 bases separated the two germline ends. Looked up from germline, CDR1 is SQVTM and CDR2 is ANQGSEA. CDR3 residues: CSVEGTTTGEADTQYF. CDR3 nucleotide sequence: TGCAGCGTTGAAGGGACTACGACCGGGGAGGCAGATACGCAGTATTTT.

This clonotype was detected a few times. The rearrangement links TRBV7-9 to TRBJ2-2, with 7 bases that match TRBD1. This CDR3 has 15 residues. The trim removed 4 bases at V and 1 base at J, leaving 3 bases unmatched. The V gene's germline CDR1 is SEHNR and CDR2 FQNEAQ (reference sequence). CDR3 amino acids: CASSSGQRNTGELFF. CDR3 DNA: TGTGCCAGCAGCTCGGGACAGCGGAACACCGGGGAGCTGTTTTTT.

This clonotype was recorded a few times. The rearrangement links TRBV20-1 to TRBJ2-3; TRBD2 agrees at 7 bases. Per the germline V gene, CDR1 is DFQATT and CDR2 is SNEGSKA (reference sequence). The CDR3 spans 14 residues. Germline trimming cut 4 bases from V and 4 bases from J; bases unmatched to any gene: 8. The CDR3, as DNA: TGCAGTGCTATGGGTCTAAGCGGGGCAGATACGCAGTATTTT. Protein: CSAMGLSGADTQYF.

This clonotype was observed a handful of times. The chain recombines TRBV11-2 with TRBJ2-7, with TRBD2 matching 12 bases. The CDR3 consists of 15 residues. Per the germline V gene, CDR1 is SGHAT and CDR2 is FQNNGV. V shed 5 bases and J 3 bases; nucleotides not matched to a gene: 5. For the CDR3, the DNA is TGTGCCAGCAGCCAACTAGCGGGAGGCTTCTACGAGCAGTACTTC. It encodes CASSQLAGGFYEQYF.

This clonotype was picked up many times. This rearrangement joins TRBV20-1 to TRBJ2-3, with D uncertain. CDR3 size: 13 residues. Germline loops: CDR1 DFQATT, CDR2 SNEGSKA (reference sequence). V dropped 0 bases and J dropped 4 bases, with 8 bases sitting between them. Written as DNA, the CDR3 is TGCAGTGCTAGAGAACTGTCCGCAGATACGCAGTATTTT. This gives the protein CSARELSADTQYF.

The CDR3 bases are TGCAGCGTACTCCCGACTAGCGGGAGAGAATACGAGCAGTACTTC. This gives the protein CSVLPTSGREYEQYF. This rearrangement joins TRBV29-1 to TRBJ2-7, with 12 bases that match TRBD2. This CDR3 has 15 residues. Germline-derived CDR1 and CDR2 are SQVTM and ANQGSEA. With V trimmed by 6 bases and J by 4 bases, 10 bases remained unmatched.

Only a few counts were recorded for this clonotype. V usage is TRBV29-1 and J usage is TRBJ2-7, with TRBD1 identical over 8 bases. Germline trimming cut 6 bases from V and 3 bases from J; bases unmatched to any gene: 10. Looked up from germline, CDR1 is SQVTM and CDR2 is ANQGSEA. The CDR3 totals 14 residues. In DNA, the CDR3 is TGCAGCGTCTCCGGACAGGGTGTCGGCTACGAGCAGTACTTC. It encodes CSVSGQGVGYEQYF.

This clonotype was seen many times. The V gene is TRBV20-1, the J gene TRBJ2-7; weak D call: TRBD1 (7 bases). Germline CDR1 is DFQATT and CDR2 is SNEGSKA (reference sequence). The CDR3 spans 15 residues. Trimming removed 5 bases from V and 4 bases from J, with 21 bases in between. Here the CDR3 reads CSAGPGGTADYEQYF. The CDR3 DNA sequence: TGCAGTGCTGGACCAGGCGGGACAGCAGATTACGAGCAGTACTTC.